The T cell receptor beta chain described here comes from a study of T cell responses to AZD1222 COVID-19 vaccine. Worth noting for this clone: The antigen is not known.

Clones were read by immunoSEQ multiplex PCR, and TCRdb kept only the in-frame ones, dropping some. Of around 150,000 clones detected, almost 95% appear once; the ten largest clones hold 3.6%. This CDR3 region has 14 residues. Trimming took 3 bases from V and 9 from J; bases not matched to a gene: 11. Germline V CDR1 and CDR2: SGDLS, YYNGEE. Study-wide results and caveats: No repertoire was sampled before or during the peak T cell response, only after it. Only five or six AZD1222 recipients were seropositive at baseline. Among the donors, most were white British and more were female, and clonal diversity was possibly underestimated. There were vaccine-associated CD4 TCRs across spike, dominant at 160-218 and 743-854.

V and J are TRBV9 and TRBJ1-2; TRBD1 aligns across 7 bases. This sequence originates from an adult who received the AZD1222 COVID-19 vaccine. The material sequenced was peripheral blood, taken 28 days after the second AZD1222 dose. The CDR3 bases are TGTGCCAGCAGCGCTATGACAGGGAACAGGCGCTACACCTTC. Encoded protein: CASSAMTGNRRYTF.